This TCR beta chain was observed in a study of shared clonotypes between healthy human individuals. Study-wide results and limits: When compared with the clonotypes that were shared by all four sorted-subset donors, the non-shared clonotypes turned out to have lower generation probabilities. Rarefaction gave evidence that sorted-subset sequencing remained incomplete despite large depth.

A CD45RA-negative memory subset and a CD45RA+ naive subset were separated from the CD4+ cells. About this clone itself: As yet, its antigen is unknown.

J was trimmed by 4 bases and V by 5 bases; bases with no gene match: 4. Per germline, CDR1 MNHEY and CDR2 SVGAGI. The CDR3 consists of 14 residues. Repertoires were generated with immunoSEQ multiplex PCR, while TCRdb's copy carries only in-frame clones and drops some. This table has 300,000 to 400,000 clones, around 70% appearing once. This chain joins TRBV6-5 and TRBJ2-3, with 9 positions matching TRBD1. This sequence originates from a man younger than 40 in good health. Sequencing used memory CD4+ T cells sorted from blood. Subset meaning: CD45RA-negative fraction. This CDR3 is CASSPGQGSDTQYF. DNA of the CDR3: TGTGCCAGCAGTCCGGGACAGGGCTCAGATACGCAGTATTTT.